These T cell receptor beta chains were read from a single sample in a study of T cell responses to AZD1222 COVID-19 vaccine. Libraries were prepared by immunoSEQ multiplex PCR; TCRdb keeps only in-frame clonotypes and omits some of them. This sample has some 120,000 clones; roughly nine tenths occur once, and the top ten carry 4.5%. Sample: peripheral blood, taken on day 0 of AZD1222 vaccination. These receptors were obtained from an adult in good health. Each CDR3 is given with its conserved first and last residue. The D gene is left open where the match is weak. Size is omitted from some rows. Given values are once, few, many or a class for expanded clones.

>NA|NA|TRBV30|TRBJ1-5
CAWSTGQHTTGGPQHF
TGTGCCTGGAGCACCGGGCAGCATACGACTGGGGGGCCCCAGCATTTT
>TRBD1|NA|TRBV7-8|TRBJ2-7
CASSFDRGQTYEQYF
TGTGCCAGCAGCTTCGACCGGGGACAGACCTACGAGCAGTACTTC
>NA|NA|TRBV5-6|TRBJ2-5
CASSLGPPQGWETQYF
TGTGCCAGCAGCTTAGGCCCGCCACAGGGATGGGAGACCCAGTACTTC
>TRBD1|once|TRBV4-1|TRBJ1-2
CASSRLPLRDRVVEDYTF
TGCGCCAGCAGCCGCCTGCCACTCCGGGACAGGGTGGTTGAGGACTACACCTTC
>NA|NA|TRBV5-5|TRBJ1-3
CASSSTGSGGNTIYF
TGTGCCAGCAGCTCCACAGGGAGCGGAGGAAACACCATATATTTT
>NA|NA|TRBV28|TRBJ1-1
CASSPRLRNTEAFF
TGTGCCAGCAGTCCCCGACTGCGGAACACTGAAGCTTTCTTT
>NA|NA|TRBV18|TRBJ1-2
CASSPPQGRTNYGYTF
TGTGCCAGCTCACCGCCACAGGGAAGGACGAACTATGGCTACACCTTC
>NA|NA|TRBV18|TRBJ2-7
CASSPAGVGLYEQYF
TGTGCCAGCTCACCAGCCGGGGTGGGATTATACGAGCAGTACTTC
>NA|NA|TRBV7-9|TRBJ2-5
CASSSLGAYQETQYF
TGTGCCAGCAGCTCCTTAGGGGCCTACCAAGAGACCCAGTACTTC
>NA|NA|TRBV10-1|TRBJ2-5
CASSVLSFGGRLPGENQETQYF
TGCGCCAGCAGTGTTTTAAGTTTTGGAGGGCGCCTCCCGGGGGAAAATCAAGAGACCCAGTACTTC
>TRBD1|few|TRBV5-1|TRBJ2-3
CASSWTGFGADTQYF
TGCGCCAGCAGCTGGACAGGGTTTGGGGCAGATACGCAGTATTTT
>TRBD1|NA|TRBV5-5|TRBJ2-7
CASSLSGQGKQYF
TGTGCCAGCAGTTTATCGGGACAGGGGAAACAGTACTTC
>NA|few|TRBV7-2|TRBJ2-3
CASSLFTSADTQYF
TGTGCCAGCAGCTTATTTACCAGTGCAGATACGCAGTATTTT
>TRBD1|NA|TRBV7-3|TRBJ2-2
CASRDGRGTGGTGELFF
TGTGCCAGCAGGGATGGGCGTGGGACAGGGGGCACCGGGGAGCTGTTTTTT